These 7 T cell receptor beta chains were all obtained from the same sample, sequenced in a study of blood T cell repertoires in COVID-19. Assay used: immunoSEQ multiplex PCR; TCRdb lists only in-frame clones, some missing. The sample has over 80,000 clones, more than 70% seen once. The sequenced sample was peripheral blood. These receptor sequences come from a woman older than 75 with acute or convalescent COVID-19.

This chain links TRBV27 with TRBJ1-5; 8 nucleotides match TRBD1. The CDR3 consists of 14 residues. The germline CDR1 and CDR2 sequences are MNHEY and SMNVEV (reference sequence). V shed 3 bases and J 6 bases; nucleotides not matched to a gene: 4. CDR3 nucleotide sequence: TGTGCCAGCAGTTTCTCGGACAGGGTTCAGCCCCAGCATTTT. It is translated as CASSFSDRVQPQHF.

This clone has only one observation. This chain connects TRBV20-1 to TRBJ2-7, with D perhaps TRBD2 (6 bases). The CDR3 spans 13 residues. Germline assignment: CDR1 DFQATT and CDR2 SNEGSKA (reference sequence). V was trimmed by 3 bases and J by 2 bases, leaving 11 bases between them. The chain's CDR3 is CSASFAGPYEQYF. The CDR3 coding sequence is TGCAGTGCTAGTTTCGCGGGACCCTACGAGCAGTACTTC.

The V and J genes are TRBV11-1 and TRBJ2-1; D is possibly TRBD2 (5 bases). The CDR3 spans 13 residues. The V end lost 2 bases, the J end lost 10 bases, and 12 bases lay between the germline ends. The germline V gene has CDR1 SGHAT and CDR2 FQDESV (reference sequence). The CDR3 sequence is CASSLSLGEEQFF. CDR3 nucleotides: TGTGCCAGCAGCTTATCCTTGGGAGAAGAGCAGTTCTTC.

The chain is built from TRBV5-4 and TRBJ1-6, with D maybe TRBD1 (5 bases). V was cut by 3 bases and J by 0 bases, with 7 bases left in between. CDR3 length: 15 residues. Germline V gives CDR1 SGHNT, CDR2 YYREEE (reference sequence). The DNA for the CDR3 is TGTGCCAGCAGCTCGGGGGGCTCCTATAATTCACCCCTCCACTTT. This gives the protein CASSSGGSYNSPLHF.

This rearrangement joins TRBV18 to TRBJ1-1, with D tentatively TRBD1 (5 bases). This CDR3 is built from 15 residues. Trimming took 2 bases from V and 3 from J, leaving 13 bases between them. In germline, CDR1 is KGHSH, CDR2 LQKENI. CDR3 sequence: CASSPAGRWDTEAFF. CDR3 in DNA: TGTGCCAGCTCACCAGCAGGGAGGTGGGACACTGAAGCTTTCTTT.

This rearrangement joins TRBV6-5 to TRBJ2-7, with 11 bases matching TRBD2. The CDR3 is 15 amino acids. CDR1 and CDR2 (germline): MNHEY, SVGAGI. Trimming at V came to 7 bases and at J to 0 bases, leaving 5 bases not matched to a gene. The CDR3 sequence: CASILAGGFSYEQYF. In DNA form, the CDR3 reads TGTGCCAGCATCCTAGCGGGGGGTTTCTCCTACGAGCAGTACTTC.

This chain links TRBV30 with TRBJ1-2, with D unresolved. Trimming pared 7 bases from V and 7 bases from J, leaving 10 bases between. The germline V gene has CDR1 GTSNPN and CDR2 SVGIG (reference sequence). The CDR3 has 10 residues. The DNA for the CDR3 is TGTGCCTTCAAAACGGGTGGCTACACCTTC. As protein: CAFKTGGYTF.